A single T cell receptor (beta chain) is shown here with its context. This entry is derived from a study of cytomegalovirus exposure and HLA in healthy donors. Background on the study: In terms of ancestry, the Caucasian-associated cluster contained about 80% of the approximately 400 genotyped donors.

Germline V gene data show CDR1 as MNHNY and CDR2 as SVGAGI (reference sequence). Trimming cost V 7 bases and J 8 bases; bases outside gene matches: 11. The CDR3 is made up of 14 amino acids. The PCR employed 60 Vbeta primers together with 13 Jbeta primers. The method was immunoSEQ multiplex PCR; TCRdb's version includes in-frame clones alone and lacks a portion of them. This sample yields approximately 140,000 clones, of which approximately 72% are seen a single time; 5.5% to 7% belongs to the top ten. The clonotype comes from a woman aged 55 to 70 in good health and CMV-seronegative. The genes are TRBV6-6 and TRBJ2-1; 7 bases agree with TRBD2. Source material: PBMCs. Here the CDR3 reads CASTPGGGSYEQFF. The CDR3 region has the DNA TGTGCCAGCACTCCTGGGGGGGGGAGTTATGAGCAGTTCTTC.